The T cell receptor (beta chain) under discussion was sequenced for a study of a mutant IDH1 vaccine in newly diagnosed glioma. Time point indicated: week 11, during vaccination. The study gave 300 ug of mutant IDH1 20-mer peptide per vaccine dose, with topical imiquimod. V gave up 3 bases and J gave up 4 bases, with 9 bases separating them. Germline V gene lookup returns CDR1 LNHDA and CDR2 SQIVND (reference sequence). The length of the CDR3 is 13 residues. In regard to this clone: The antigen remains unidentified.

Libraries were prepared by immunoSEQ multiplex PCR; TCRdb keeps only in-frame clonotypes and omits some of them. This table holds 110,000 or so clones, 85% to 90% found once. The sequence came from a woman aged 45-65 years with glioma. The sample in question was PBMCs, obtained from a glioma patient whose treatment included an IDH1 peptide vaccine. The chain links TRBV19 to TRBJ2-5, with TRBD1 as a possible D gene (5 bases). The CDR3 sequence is CASSMRRGETQYF. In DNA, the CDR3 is TGTGCCAGTAGTATGAGAAGGGGAGAGACCCAGTACTTC. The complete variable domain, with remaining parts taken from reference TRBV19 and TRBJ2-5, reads DGGITQSPKYLFRKEGQNVTLSCEQNLNHDAMYWYRQDPGQGLRLIYYSQIVNDFQKGDIAEGYSVSREKKESFPLTVTSAQKNPTAFYLCASSMRRGETQYFGPGTRLLVL.